This T cell receptor beta chain is drawn from a study of blood T cell repertoires in COVID-19. Authors' methods: Reference gene primer amplification gave nucleated cell count estimates. The table came from immunoSEQ multiplex PCR; TCRdb's copy has only in-frame clones and leaves some out. D and trimming come from the DNA, and the V and J calls and clone size come from that table. The top ten clones hold around 2.8% of a sample with some 49,000 clones, roughly 82% of them seen once. This CDR3 has 15 residues. V shed 2 bases and J 0 bases; nucleotides not matched to a gene: 2. Germline assignment: CDR1 SGHRS and CDR2 YFSETQ.

The TCR originated in a woman aged 55-75 years with acute or convalescent COVID-19. Sequencing was done on a sample of peripheral blood. V usage is TRBV5-1 and J usage is TRBJ1-1; 9 bases are shared with TRBD1. CDR3 sequence: CASSFGTGMNTEAFF. The CDR3 DNA sequence: TGCGCCAGCAGCTTTGGGACAGGGATGAACACTGAAGCTTTCTTT. The entire variable domain, with the rest obtained from reference TRBV5-1 and TRBJ1-1, is as follows: KAGVTQTPRYLIKTRGQQVTLSCSPISGHRSVSWYQQTPGQGLQFLFEYFSETQRNKGNFPGRFSGRQFSNSRSEMNVSTLELGDSALYLCASSFGTGMNTEAFFGQGTRLTVV.